Included here is one T cell receptor (beta chain) sequence, with context. The antigen is not known. 5'-RACE, quantitative and with molecular barcodes, yielded the TCR beta libraries. TCRdb passed the 5' RACE reads through MiXCR, listing each CDR3 protein once. The sample contains fewer than 350,000 distinct CDR3 sequences, under 14% of which appear only once. The sample belongs to a study of CD8 T cells in ankylosing spondylitis. The CDR3 covers 15 residues. CDR1 is SGHTA, CDR2 FQGTGA, per germline. The V end lost 6 bases, the J end lost 2 bases, and 16 bases lay between the germline ends. Study-level points and caveats: The study identified a TCR beta motif of several highly homologous variants that appeared characteristic of ankylosing spondylitis blood. Earlier work had already found some motif variants in reactive arthritis synovial fluid and blood. Disease-linked clones were CD8+ and relatively rare in peripheral blood.

Sequences were obtained from blood, either unsorted or a sorted T cell fraction (not recorded which). The rearrangement joins TRBV7-3 to TRBJ2-5; D perhaps matches TRBD1 (6 bases). The receptor's source is a female donor with ankylosing spondylitis or in good health (not recorded which). CDR3 residues: CASRPTGTSQETQYF. CDR3 nucleotides: TGTGCCAGCAGACCGACCGGGACAAGTCAAGAGACCCAGTACTTC.